These 13 T cell receptor beta chains were all obtained from the same sample, sequenced in a study of beta chain features in type 1 diabetes. Expressed TCRB transcripts were sequenced because the entire RNA isolate underwent reverse transcription. The repertoire was sequenced with immunoSEQ multiplex PCR; TCRdb's copy has only in-frame clones and lacks some. Of 300,000 to 450,000 clones listed, 9.6% are singletons. No cognate antigen is known for these TCRs. Regarding the study as a whole: There was a moderate but significant shortening of TCRB CDR3s in all four CD4+ subsets of Type 1 diabetes patients.

Specimen: central memory CD4+ T cells from blood. The source of these receptors is a man aged 25-45 years with type 1 diabetes.

This clone was seen more than once but under ten times. The chain links TRBV6-6 to TRBJ2-7; 8 nucleotides align to TRBD2. The trim removed 3 bases at V and 0 bases at J, leaving 4 bases unmatched. CDR3 size: 15 residues. CDR1 MNHNY and CDR2 SVGAGI come from the germline V gene (reference sequence). The CDR3 here is CASSYAGGGSYEQYF. The CDR3 nucleotides are TGTGCCAGCAGTTATGCGGGAGGTGGCTCCTACGAGCAGTACTTC.

This clone was detected only a few times. V gene TRBV7-2 combines with J gene TRBJ2-7, with a possible D match to TRBD1 (6 bases). Germline CDR1 and CDR2: SGHTA and FQGNSA. The V end lost 4 bases, the J end lost 0 bases, and 22 bases lay between the germline ends. CDR3 length: 18 residues. Written as DNA, the CDR3 is TGTGCCAGCAGCTCGACTCCAACCGGGACATACAGCTCCTACGAGCAGTACTTC. It encodes CASSSTPTGTYSSYEQYF.

This CDR3 is CASNPRGEETQYF. The CDR3 coding sequence is TGTGCCAGCAACCCACGAGGGGAAGAGACCCAGTACTTC. This chain joins TRBV6-5 and TRBJ2-5; D might be TRBD1 or TRBD2, each matching 5 bases. The CDR3 has 13 residues. The V end lost 7 bases, the J end lost 3 bases, and 12 bases lay between the germline ends. Germline V CDR1 and CDR2: MNHEY, SVGAGI.

This clone was detected a few times. The rearrangement joins TRBV5-6 to TRBJ2-3; possibly TRBD2 for D (5 bases). V gave up 4 bases and J gave up 5 bases, with 14 bases separating them. CDR1 is SGHDT and CDR2 is YYEEEE in the germline V gene. The CDR3 contains 14 residues. CDR3: CASSTPDGVDTQYF. DNA for the CDR3: TGTGCCAGCAGCACCCCGGACGGGGTAGATACGCAGTATTTT. The variable domain in full, completed from reference TRBV5-6 and TRBJ2-3, reads DAGVTQSPTHLIKTRGQQVTLRCSPKSGHDTVSWYQQALGQGPQFIFQYYEEEERQRGNFPDRFSGHQFPNYSSELNVNALLLGDSALYLCASSTPDGVDTQYFGPGTRLTVL.

This clone has a count of ten or more. Other DNA sequences in the same sample also yield this CDR3. The genes are TRBV18 and TRBJ2-3; no clear D gene. V was clipped by 0 bases and J by 5 bases, with 0 bases between them. This CDR3 has 11 residues. Germline CDR1 KGHSH, CDR2 LQKENI. The CDR3 region has the DNA TGTGCCAGCTCACCACCAGATACGCAGTATTTT. Its protein product is CASSPPDTQYF. Full variable domain (outside the CDR3, taken from reference TRBV18 and TRBJ2-3): NAGVMQNPRHLVRRRGQEARLRCSPMKGHSHVYWYRQLPEEGLKFMVYLQKENIIDESGMPKERFSAEFPKEGPSILRIQQVVRGDSAAYFCASSPPDTQYFGPGTRLTVL.

The gene calls are TRBV30 and TRBJ2-1; 7 bases map to TRBD2. Germline CDR1 and CDR2: GTSNPN and SVGIG (reference sequence). With V trimmed by 2 bases and J by 6 bases, 13 bases remained unmatched. The CDR3 extends over 16 amino acids. In nucleotides, the CDR3 is TGTGCCTGGAGTCAACAGCGGGGTACATATTCCAATGAGCAGTTCTTC. This translates into CAWSQQRGTYSNEQFF.

As to this clone: The likely explanation is a read error, given a far larger clone one base away. V gene TRBV5-6 combines with J gene TRBJ2-7; TRBD1 agrees at 7 bases. Trimming took 4 bases from V and 6 from J; bases not matched to a gene: 4. The CDR3 extends over 12 amino acids. In germline, CDR1 is SGHDT, CDR2 YYEEEE. The CDR3 region has the DNA TGTGCCAGCAGCCTGGGACAGCTCGAGCAGTACTTC. It codes for CASSLGQLEQYF.

This clone showed up many times. The V call is TRBV7-9, the J call TRBJ2-3; no clear D. Trimming cost V 7 bases and J 4 bases, with 9 bases left between them. This CDR3 comprises 12 residues. The germline gives CDR1 SEHNR, CDR2 FQNEAQ (reference sequence). The CDR3 is CASTSLADTQYF. CDR3 DNA: TGTGCCAGCACCTCCCTGGCAGATACGCAGTATTTT. The full variable domain, in which reference TRBV7-9 and TRBJ2-3 provide the parts outside the CDR3, is DTGVSQNPRHKITKRGQNVTFRCDPISEHNRLYWYRQTLGQGPEFLTYFQNEAQLEKSRLLSDRFSAERPKGSFSTLEIQRTEQGDSAMYLCASTSLADTQYFGPGTRLTVL.

The genes are TRBV6-1 and TRBJ2-7, with 10 bases identical to TRBD2. The germline V gene encodes CDR1 MNHNS and CDR2 SASEGT. V was clipped by 7 bases and J by 0 bases; unmatched bases: 6. This CDR3 contains 15 residues. The CDR3 loop reads CASKQREGFSYEQYF. CDR3 DNA: TGTGCCAGCAAACAGCGGGAGGGATTCTCCTACGAGCAGTACTTC.

This clone was counted between two and nine times. As DNA, the CDR3 is TGTGCCAGCAGTGTGACAGGGGGCAACTATGGCTACACCTTC. Amino acids: CASSVTGGNYGYTF. The chain couples TRBV28 to TRBJ1-2; 10 bases are a match to TRBD1. Germline CDR1 MDHEN, CDR2 SYDVKM. Unmatched junction bases numbered 2, after V lost 5 bases and J lost 2 bases. This CDR3 has 14 amino acids.

J is TRBJ1-2 and V is TRBV10-3, with a tentative D call TRBD1 (5 bases). V was trimmed by 9 bases and J by 1 base, leaving 18 bases between them. There are 15 residues in the CDR3. CDR1 is ENHRY and CDR2 is SYGVKD in the germline V gene. The CDR3 DNA sequence: TGTGCCATTGGGGGGTCAGGGAGTTTTAACTATGGCTACACCTTC. Its translation is CAIGGSGSFNYGYTF.

Ten or more counts support this clone. The chain has TRBV15 and TRBJ2-6, with D perhaps matching TRBD1 (5 bases). The V gene's germline CDR1 is LNHNV and CDR2 YYDKDF (reference sequence). V dropped 5 bases and J dropped 2 bases, with 10 bases sitting between them. This CDR3 region has 15 residues. The CDR3 region has the DNA TGTGCCACCAGCCAAGGACAAGCTGGGGCCAACGTCCTGACTTTC. Its protein is CATSQGQAGANVLTF.

This clone appeared a few times. The genes are TRBV5-1 and TRBJ1-2, with D unresolved. The V gene's germline CDR1 is SGHRS and CDR2 YFSETQ. The CDR3 consists of 14 residues. V lost 0 bases and J 7 bases, leaving 13 bases between the germline ends. Here the CDR3 DNA reads TGCGCCAGCAGCTTGGCCGCAGGAGGAAGTGGCTACACCTTC. Protein sequence: CASSLAAGGSGYTF.